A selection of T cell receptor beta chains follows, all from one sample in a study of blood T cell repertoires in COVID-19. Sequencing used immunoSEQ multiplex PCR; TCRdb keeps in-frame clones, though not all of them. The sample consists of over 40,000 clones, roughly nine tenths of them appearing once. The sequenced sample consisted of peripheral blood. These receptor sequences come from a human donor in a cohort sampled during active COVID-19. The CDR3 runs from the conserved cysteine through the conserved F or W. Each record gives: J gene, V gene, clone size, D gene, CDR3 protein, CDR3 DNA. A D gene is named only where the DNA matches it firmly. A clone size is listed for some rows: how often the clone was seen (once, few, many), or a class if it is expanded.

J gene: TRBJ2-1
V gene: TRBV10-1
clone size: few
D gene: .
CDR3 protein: CASTARFSYNEQFF
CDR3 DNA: TGCGCCAGCACCGCCCGGTTCTCCTACAATGAGCAGTTCTTC

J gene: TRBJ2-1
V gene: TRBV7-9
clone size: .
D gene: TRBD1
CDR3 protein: CASSSRGQRDRGLNEQFF
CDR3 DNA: TGTGCCAGCAGCTCTCGGGGACAACGGGACAGGGGGCTCAATGAGCAGTTCTTC

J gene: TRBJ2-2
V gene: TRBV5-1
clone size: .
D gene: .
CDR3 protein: CASSPRGRGAVF
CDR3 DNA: TGCGCCAGCAGCCCCAGGGGCCGGGGAGCTGTTTTT

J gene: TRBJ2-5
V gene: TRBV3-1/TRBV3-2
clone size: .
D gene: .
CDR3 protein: CASSQTDYVRHF
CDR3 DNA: TGTGCCAGCAGCCAGACGGACTATGTCAGACACTTC

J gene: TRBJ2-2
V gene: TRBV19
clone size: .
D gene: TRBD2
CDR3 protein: CASSMGSGRKTGELFF
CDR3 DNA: TGTGCCAGTAGTATGGGTAGCGGGAGGAAAACCGGGGAGCTGTTTTTT

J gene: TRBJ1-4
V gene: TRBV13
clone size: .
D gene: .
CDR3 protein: CASSLEGANEKLFF
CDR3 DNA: TGTGCCAGCAGCTTAGAGGGGGCTAATGAAAAACTGTTTTTT

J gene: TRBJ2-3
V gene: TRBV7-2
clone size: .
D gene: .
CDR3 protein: CASQGLTSTDTQYF
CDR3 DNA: TGTGCCTCGCAGGGGCTGACTAGCACAGATACGCAGTATTTT

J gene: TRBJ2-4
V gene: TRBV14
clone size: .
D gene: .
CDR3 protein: CASSHGLGNIQYF
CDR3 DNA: TGTGCCAGCAGCCACGGACTGGGGAACATTCAGTACTTC

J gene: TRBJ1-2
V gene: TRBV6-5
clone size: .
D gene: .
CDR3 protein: CASNRERGYGYTF
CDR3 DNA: TGTGCCAGCAATAGAGAAAGGGGCTATGGCTACACCTTC

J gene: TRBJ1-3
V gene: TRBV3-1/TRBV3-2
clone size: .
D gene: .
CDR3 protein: CASSQVVSSGNTIYF
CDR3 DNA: TGTGCCAGCAGCCAAGTTGTCAGCTCTGGAAACACCATATATTTT

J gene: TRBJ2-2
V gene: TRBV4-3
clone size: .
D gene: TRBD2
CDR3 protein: CASSQGMGLAGGTTGELFF
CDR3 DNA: TGCGCCAGCAGCCAGGGCATGGGACTAGCGGGAGGAACAACCGGGGAGCTGTTTTTT

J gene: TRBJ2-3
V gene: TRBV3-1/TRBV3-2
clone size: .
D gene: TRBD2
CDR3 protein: CASSQAVGLAGPGDTQYF
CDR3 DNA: TGTGCCAGCAGCCAAGCAGTTGGACTAGCGGGTCCAGGGGATACGCAGTATTTT

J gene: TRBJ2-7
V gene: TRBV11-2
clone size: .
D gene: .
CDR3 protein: CASSLARASYEQYF
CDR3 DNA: TGTGCCAGCAGCTTAGCCAGGGCTTCCTACGAGCAGTACTTC

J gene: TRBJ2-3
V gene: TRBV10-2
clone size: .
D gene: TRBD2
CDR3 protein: CASPSGRSTDTQYF
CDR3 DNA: TGCGCCAGCCCTAGCGGGCGTAGCACAGATACGCAGTATTTT

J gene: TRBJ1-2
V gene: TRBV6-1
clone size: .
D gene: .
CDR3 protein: CASSEGQSPGYGYTF
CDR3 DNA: TGTGCCAGCAGTGAGGGGCAGTCTCCCGGCTATGGCTACACCTTC

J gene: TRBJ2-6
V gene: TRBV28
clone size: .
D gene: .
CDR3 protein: CASSPSDVPGGANVLTF
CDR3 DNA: TGTGCCAGCAGTCCTTCGGATGTCCCGGGAGGGGCCAACGTCCTGACTTTC

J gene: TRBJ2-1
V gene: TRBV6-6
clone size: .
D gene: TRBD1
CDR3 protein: CASSPQGAPFNPQFF
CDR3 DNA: TGTGCCAGCAGTCCACAGGGGGCTCCCTTTAATCCGCAGTTCTTC

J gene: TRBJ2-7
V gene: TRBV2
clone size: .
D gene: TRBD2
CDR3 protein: CATWDSGGHSYEQYF
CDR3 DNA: TGTGCCACCTGGGATAGCGGGGGCCATTCCTACGAGCAGTACTTC

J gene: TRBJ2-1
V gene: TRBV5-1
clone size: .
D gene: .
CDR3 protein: CASSPEGSPYNEQFF
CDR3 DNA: TGCGCCAGCAGCCCGGAGGGGTCTCCATACAATGAGCAGTTCTTC

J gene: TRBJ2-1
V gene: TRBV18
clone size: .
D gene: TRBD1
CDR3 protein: CASSPYQQGANEQFF
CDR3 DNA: TGTGCCAGCTCACCTTACCAACAGGGGGCAAATGAGCAGTTCTTC

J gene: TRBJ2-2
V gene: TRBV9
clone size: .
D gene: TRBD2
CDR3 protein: CASSVGVGRSTGELFF
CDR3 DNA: TGTGCCAGCAGCGTAGGGGTCGGGAGGAGCACCGGGGAGCTGTTTTTT

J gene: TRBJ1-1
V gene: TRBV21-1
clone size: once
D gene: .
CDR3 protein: CASTRFEGETEAFF
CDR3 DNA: TGTGCCAGCACCAGGTTTGAGGGTGAGACTGAAGCTTTCTTT

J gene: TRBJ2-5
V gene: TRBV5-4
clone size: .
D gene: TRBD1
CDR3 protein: CASSTDRGRETQYF
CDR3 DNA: TGTGCCAGCAGCACTGACAGGGGACGGGAGACCCAGTACTTC